This T cell receptor beta chain derives from a study of technical replicates of blood from several donors. This table comes from immunoSEQ multiplex PCR, and its TCRdb copy is limited to in-frame clones, with some not included. The repertoire holds tens of thousands of clones, with about 94% as singletons. This CDR3 spans 14 amino acids. CDR1 is PRHDT and CDR2 is FYEKMQ in the germline V gene (reference sequence). Trimming removed 3 bases at V and 2 bases at J, with 11 bases between. This sequence originates from a human donor in good health. V usage is TRBV13 and J usage is TRBJ2-7, with D unresolved. The sample comprised T cells isolated from PBMCs. The CDR3 region is CASSFFARPYEQYF. The CDR3, as DNA: TGTGCCAGCAGCTTCTTTGCCAGGCCCTACGAGCAGTACTTC. Drawing the rest from reference TRBV13 and TRBJ2-7, the complete variable domain is AAGVIQSPRHLIKEKRETATLKCYPIPRHDTVYWYQQGPGQDPQFLISFYEKMQSDKGSIPDRFSAQQFSDYHSELNMSSLELGDSALYFCASSFFARPYEQYFGPGTRLTVT.